This record concerns one T cell receptor (beta chain) sequence. This record belongs to a study of blood T cell repertoires in COVID-19. Study-wide background: There were acute and convalescent COVID-19 samples, and they came from the United States, Italy and Spain. Nucleic acid was either cDNA or gDNA, and it came from T cells, B-cell-depleted T cells, or PBMCs.

The V end was cut by 4 bases, the J end by 4 bases, with 13 bases between. CDR3 size: 14 residues. The V gene's germline CDR1 is MNHEY and CDR2 SMNVEV (reference sequence). Authors' methods: Quantification of nucleated cells was approximated via reference gene primer amplification. Clones were sequenced by immunoSEQ multiplex PCR, and TCRdb holds only the in-frame ones, with some missing. That table supplies the V and J calls and clone size; D and trimming were determined from the DNA. Of some 220,000 clones listed, around four fifths are singletons. The specimen sequenced was peripheral blood. The rearrangement uses TRBV27 and TRBJ1-2; D uncertain. The origin of this receptor is a man aged 50 to 59 with acute or convalescent COVID-19. The CDR3 sequence is CASSSGAGFYGYTF. The DNA for the CDR3 is TGTGCCAGCAGTTCTGGTGCGGGGTTCTATGGCTACACCTTC.